This TCR beta chain was retrieved from a study of OX40 agonist ivuxolimab in advanced cancers. Describing the broader study: Ivuxolimab, which targeted the costimulatory receptor OX40 (CD134), was an agonistic, fully human IgG2 monoclonal antibody. The monotherapy dose-escalation portion (N ≈ 56 patients) of the phase I ivuxolimab trial is reported in the paper. The purpose of peripheral TCRbeta sequencing was to test whether ivuxolimab changed TCR sequence diversity and led to clonal T-cell expansion. In the dose-escalation cohort, 82.7% of patients were male, and the mean age was approximately 60 years, with a range of roughly 20 to 85. Patients were allowed to have had prior anti-PD-1, anti-PD-L1 or anti-CTLA-4 therapy, and approximately 40% of the dose-escalation patients had been treated with checkpoint inhibitors. Among the roughly 50 dose-escalation patients, some 20 had hepatocellular carcinoma, about 15 melanoma, 9 renal cell carcinoma and 9 head and neck cancer. Partial responses were achieved by three dose-escalation patients, of whom one had hepatocellular carcinoma and two had cutaneous melanoma. Intravenous ivuxolimab was administered to patients every 2 weeks at six dose levels: 0.01, 0.1, 0.3, 1.5, 3 and 10 mg/kg. What the study reported, not specific to this receptor: Which antigens the clonally expanded peripheral T cells were specific for was not determined. Low levels of normalized T-cell clonal expansion were also seen in some patients who did not respond. Clonal expansion of both CD4+ and CD8+ blood T cells was observed from baseline to week 6 at doses 0.1 to 3.0 mg/kg. After ivuxolimab, more expanded clones were found on average in CD8+ T cells than in CD4+ T cells. In partial responders in the 0.1-3.0 mg/kg groups, normalized peripheral clonal expansion was found to be among the lowest, especially among CD8+ T cells.

Patients with autoimmune disease history or receiving systemic immunosuppression were excluded from the trial. In every dose cohort, peripheral blood was drawn for TCR sequencing at baseline, cycle 4 day 1, and cycle 7 day 1. The samples were taken from a phase I, first-in-human, multicenter, open-label dose-escalation trial of ivuxolimab. Adults with locally advanced or metastatic head and neck squamous cell, hepatocellular, melanoma or renal cell carcinoma were enrolled in the trial. Before TCR sequencing, CD4+ T cells and CD8+ T cells from peripheral blood were sorted into separate populations. This clone has a single count. Its antigen is unknown. No base qualities exist here, and no much larger clone lies one base off it. Genomic DNA was isolated from the sorted cells so that the TCRbeta CDR3 region could be sequenced. The immunoSEQ Assay was used for sequencing of TCRbeta CDR3 regions. The immuneACCESS repertoire file appears here via TCRdb, limited to in-frame rearrangements. These files lack a portion of the clones; in checked studies, under half of the deficit traces to unresolved V genes, and the cause of the others is not known. For this sample the table gives about 82,000 clones, of which about nine tenths were detected only once. Of the sample, roughly 0.37% falls within the top ten clones.

The input for sequencing was CD4+ or CD8+ T cells sorted from blood, taken in a trial of the OX40 agonist ivuxolimab. This receptor was taken from an adult with an advanced solid tumor such as melanoma, head and neck, liver or kidney cancer.

The nucleotide sequence reads TGTGCCTGGAGTGAGAGCGGGAGCTTCTACAATGAGCAGTTCTTC. Its protein is CAWSESGSFYNEQFF. The receptor chain draws on TRBV30 and TRBJ2-1, and 8 junctional nucleotides match TRBD2. Germline trimming: 1 base from V, 3 bases from J; junction bases outside gene matches: 5. Its CDR3 holds 15 amino acids, cysteine through phenylalanine. The sequence is cut down to CDR3 DNA, 45 bases in frame from base 1. The germline V gene (reference sequence) sets CDR1 to GTSNPN and CDR2 to SVGIG.